The rows below give T cell receptor beta chains drawn from one sample of a study of cytomegalovirus exposure and HLA in healthy donors. This table comes from immunoSEQ multiplex PCR, and its TCRdb copy is limited to in-frame clones, with some not included. The data show approximately 140,000 clones, around 72% seen once. Material: PBMCs. These receptors were taken from a human donor in good health. Both conserved end residues are part of each CDR3. A D gene is named only where the DNA matches it firmly. Clone sizes are given selectively: once, few, many, or a class where the clone is expanded.

D gene: TRBD2
V gene: TRBV27
clone size: .
J gene: TRBJ2-3
CDR3 DNA: TGTGCCAGCTCAAGGGCGGGGGGCGGCCTAGATACGCAGTATTTT
CDR3 protein: CASSRAGGGLDTQYF

D gene: .
V gene: TRBV28
clone size: once
J gene: TRBJ1-1
CDR3 DNA: TGTGCCAGCAGCGGTTCCCTCCCTGAAGCTTTCTTT
CDR3 protein: CASSGSLPEAFF

D gene: TRBD2
V gene: TRBV4-1
clone size: .
J gene: TRBJ2-1
CDR3 DNA: TGCGCCAGCAGCCATATAGCGGGGGGCCCCGGTATGAATGAGCAGTTCTTC
CDR3 protein: CASSHIAGGPGMNEQFF

D gene: .
V gene: TRBV19
clone size: once
J gene: TRBJ1-3
CDR3 DNA: TGTGCCAGTAGTATAGGCCAGATCATCTCTGGAAACACCATATATTTT
CDR3 protein: CASSIGQIISGNTIYF

D gene: TRBD1
V gene: TRBV5-1
clone size: once
J gene: TRBJ1-4
CDR3 DNA: TGCGCCAGCAGACTCGGGACAGGGTATGAAAAACTGTTTTTT
CDR3 protein: CASRLGTGYEKLFF

D gene: .
V gene: TRBV29-1
clone size: .
J gene: TRBJ1-1
CDR3 DNA: TGCAGCGCCTGGACAGACCTGAACACTGAAGCTTTCTTT
CDR3 protein: CSAWTDLNTEAFF

D gene: TRBD2
V gene: TRBV19
clone size: .
J gene: TRBJ2-2
CDR3 DNA: TGTGCCAGTAGTATTCGGCGGGGGGAGACCGGGGAGCTGTTTTTT
CDR3 protein: CASSIRRGETGELFF

D gene: TRBD2
V gene: TRBV29-1
clone size: .
J gene: TRBJ2-5
CDR3 DNA: TGCAGCGTTGATGGACTAGCGGTGGAGACCCAGTACTTC
CDR3 protein: CSVDGLAVETQYF

D gene: TRBD1
V gene: TRBV4-1
clone size: .
J gene: TRBJ1-1
CDR3 DNA: TGCGCCAGCAGCTGGGGGACAGCGAACACTGAAGCTTTCTTT
CDR3 protein: CASSWGTANTEAFF

D gene: .
V gene: TRBV5-1
clone size: few
J gene: TRBJ2-2
CDR3 DNA: TGCGCCAGCAGCCTTGGACAGAACACCGGGGAGCTGTTTTTT
CDR3 protein: CASSLGQNTGELFF

D gene: TRBD2
V gene: TRBV7-2
clone size: .
J gene: TRBJ2-5
CDR3 DNA: TGTGCCAGCAGCTTAGGAGGTTGGCTAGCGGGGGCTATCCAAGAGACCCAGTACTTC
CDR3 protein: CASSLGGWLAGAIQETQYF

D gene: TRBD1
V gene: TRBV2
clone size: .
J gene: TRBJ2-7
CDR3 DNA: TGTGCCAGCAGTAAAGACAGGGACTACGAGCAGTACTTC
CDR3 protein: CASSKDRDYEQYF

D gene: TRBD2
V gene: TRBV5-4
clone size: .
J gene: TRBJ2-1
CDR3 DNA: TGTGCCAGCAGCCTGACTAGCGGGACCTACAATGAGCAGTTCTTC
CDR3 protein: CASSLTSGTYNEQFF

D gene: .
V gene: TRBV6-1
clone size: .
J gene: TRBJ2-7
CDR3 DNA: TGTGCCAGCCTAACAGACCTGCGTCCCTACGAGCAGTACTTC
CDR3 protein: CASLTDLRPYEQYF

D gene: TRBD2
V gene: TRBV11-3
clone size: few
J gene: TRBJ2-1
CDR3 DNA: TGTGCCAGCAGCTTCCCACTAGCGGGAGGACATGAGCAGTTCTTC
CDR3 protein: CASSFPLAGGHEQFF

D gene: TRBD2
V gene: TRBV7-9
clone size: .
J gene: TRBJ2-1
CDR3 DNA: TGTGCCAGCAGCTTGACTAGCGGTTACAATGAGCAGTTCTTC
CDR3 protein: CASSLTSGYNEQFF

D gene: .
V gene: TRBV6-1
clone size: few
J gene: TRBJ1-5
CDR3 DNA: TGTGCCAGCAACCACGGGACAACTAGCAATCAGCCCCAGCATTTT
CDR3 protein: CASNHGTTSNQPQHF

D gene: .
V gene: TRBV4-2
clone size: .
J gene: TRBJ2-1
CDR3 DNA: TGTGCCAGCAGCCAAGCCGCCGAGGGAGGCTACAATGAGCAGTTCTTC
CDR3 protein: CASSQAAEGGYNEQFF

D gene: .
V gene: TRBV2
clone size: once
J gene: TRBJ2-2
CDR3 DNA: TGTGCCGAACTAGGGAGCACCGGGGAGCTGTTTTTT
CDR3 protein: CAELGSTGELFF

D gene: .
V gene: TRBV4-1
clone size: .
J gene: TRBJ2-2
CDR3 DNA: TGCGCCAGCAGCCAAGGGCAGACGATTAGGGGAAACACCGGGGAGCTGTTTTTT
CDR3 protein: CASSQGQTIRGNTGELFF

D gene: TRBD1
V gene: TRBV19
clone size: .
J gene: TRBJ2-7
CDR3 DNA: TGTGCCAGTAGTCTCCTGGACAGGGTGACAAGCGAGCAGTACTTC
CDR3 protein: CASSLLDRVTSEQYF

D gene: TRBD2
V gene: TRBV18
clone size: once
J gene: TRBJ2-7
CDR3 DNA: TGTGCCAGCTCACCGGGACTAGCGGGGGGTTCATACGAGCAGTACTTC
CDR3 protein: CASSPGLAGGSYEQYF

D gene: TRBD1
V gene: TRBV7-2
clone size: .
J gene: TRBJ2-1
CDR3 DNA: TGTGCCAGCAGCTTATACTCCCCCAGGGACAGGGTCCACAATGAGCAGTTCTTC
CDR3 protein: CASSLYSPRDRVHNEQFF

D gene: .
V gene: TRBV29-1
clone size: .
J gene: TRBJ1-3
CDR3 DNA: TGCAGCGTTGAAGGGCCAAAGGGAAACACCATATATTTT
CDR3 protein: CSVEGPKGNTIYF

D gene: TRBD1
V gene: TRBV6-5
clone size: .
J gene: TRBJ2-3
CDR3 DNA: TGTGCCAGCAACAGGGGAGGCACAGATACGCAGTATTTT
CDR3 protein: CASNRGGTDTQYF

D gene: TRBD1
V gene: TRBV5-1
clone size: .
J gene: TRBJ2-5
CDR3 DNA: TGCGCCAGCAGCTTGGGGGCCCCGGACAGGGCGGAGACCCAGTACTTC
CDR3 protein: CASSLGAPDRAETQYF

D gene: .
V gene: TRBV5-1
clone size: .
J gene: TRBJ1-5
CDR3 DNA: TGCGCCAGCAGCTTGGGTTCAGGCCTGGGTCAGCCCCAGCATTTT
CDR3 protein: CASSLGSGLGQPQHF

D gene: .
V gene: TRBV28
clone size: .
J gene: TRBJ1-3
CDR3 DNA: TGTGCCAGCAGTTCCTCAGGGGTGGCTGGAAACACCATATATTTT
CDR3 protein: CASSSSGVAGNTIYF

D gene: .
V gene: TRBV4-1
clone size: few
J gene: TRBJ1-1
CDR3 DNA: TGCGCCAGCAGCCAAGATCCCCCCGGGATTGAGGGGAACACTGAAGCTTTCTTT
CDR3 protein: CASSQDPPGIEGNTEAFF

D gene: .
V gene: TRBV7-2
clone size: .
J gene: TRBJ2-4
CDR3 DNA: TGTGCCAGCAGCTCGAGCTTGGACATTCAGTACTTC
CDR3 protein: CASSSSLDIQYF

D gene: .
V gene: TRBV28
clone size: few
J gene: TRBJ2-3
CDR3 DNA: TGTGCCAGCAGTTTCCCGGGAGACCAGGCTACAGATACGCAGTATTTT
CDR3 protein: CASSFPGDQATDTQYF

D gene: TRBD1
V gene: TRBV7-9
clone size: few
J gene: TRBJ2-7
CDR3 DNA: TGTTCCAGCAGCTTGCAGTATGGGACAGGGAATGCCGAGCAGTACTTC
CDR3 protein: CSSSLQYGTGNAEQYF

D gene: .
V gene: TRBV7-8
clone size: .
J gene: TRBJ2-5
CDR3 DNA: TGTGCCAGCAGCTCTACAGAGACCCAGTACTTC
CDR3 protein: CASSSTETQYF

D gene: .
V gene: TRBV7-9
clone size: .
J gene: TRBJ2-7
CDR3 DNA: TGTGCCAGCAGCTCAGTAGACAGAGTGGTATGGGAGCAGTACTTC
CDR3 protein: CASSSVDRVVWEQYF

D gene: .
V gene: TRBV5-1
clone size: .
J gene: TRBJ2-5
CDR3 DNA: TGCGCCAGCAACGAGGGAACACAAGAGACCCAGTACTTC
CDR3 protein: CASNEGTQETQYF

D gene: .
V gene: TRBV16
clone size: .
J gene: TRBJ2-7
CDR3 DNA: TGTGCCAGCAGCGGCGGGACGTACGAGCAGTACTTC
CDR3 protein: CASSGGTYEQYF

D gene: .
V gene: TRBV7-9
clone size: .
J gene: TRBJ1-2
CDR3 DNA: TGTGCCAGCAGCTCACACGTAGGACAGACCAGAACCTATGGCTACACCTTC
CDR3 protein: CASSSHVGQTRTYGYTF

D gene: TRBD1
V gene: TRBV6-4
clone size: .
J gene: TRBJ2-7
CDR3 DNA: TGTGCCAGCACCCCGGGACAGAGGACCCACGAGCAGTACTTC
CDR3 protein: CASTPGQRTHEQYF

D gene: TRBD2
V gene: TRBV6-5
clone size: .
J gene: TRBJ2-3
CDR3 DNA: TGTGCCAGCAGTTACTCGTTGCGGGGGGTGCCAGATACGCAGTATTTT
CDR3 protein: CASSYSLRGVPDTQYF

D gene: TRBD2
V gene: TRBV11-2
clone size: .
J gene: TRBJ2-5
CDR3 DNA: TGTGCCAGCAGCCCGGGACTAGCGGGACAGTACTTC
CDR3 protein: CASSPGLAGQYF

D gene: .
V gene: TRBV19
clone size: .
J gene: TRBJ1-2
CDR3 DNA: TGTGCCAGTAGTAGACCTGGAGGGTTCAACTATGGCTACACCTTC
CDR3 protein: CASSRPGGFNYGYTF

D gene: TRBD1
V gene: TRBV9
clone size: once
J gene: TRBJ1-2
CDR3 DNA: TGTGCCAGCAGCGTAGGGGAGGTTACAGGGGGTGGCTATGGCTACACCTTC
CDR3 protein: CASSVGEVTGGGYGYTF

D gene: TRBD1
V gene: TRBV25-1
clone size: few
J gene: TRBJ2-5
CDR3 DNA: TGTGCCAGCAGTGGGCGACAGGGCATGGAGACCCAGTACTTC
CDR3 protein: CASSGRQGMETQYF

D gene: .
V gene: TRBV5-1
clone size: .
J gene: TRBJ1-5
CDR3 DNA: TGCGCCAGCAGCTTCGGGGCAGGGGAGAATCAGCCCCAGCATTTT
CDR3 protein: CASSFGAGENQPQHF

D gene: .
V gene: TRBV10-3
clone size: .
J gene: TRBJ2-2
CDR3 DNA: TGTGCCATCAGTGAGTTGCTGCCGAGAGTCTTGTTTTTT
CDR3 protein: CAISELLPRVLFF

D gene: .
V gene: TRBV28
clone size: once
J gene: TRBJ1-5
CDR3 DNA: TGTGCCAGCTATAGCAATCAGCCCCAGCATTTT
CDR3 protein: CASYSNQPQHF

D gene: .
V gene: TRBV12-5
clone size: few
J gene: TRBJ1-1
CDR3 DNA: TGTGCTAGTGGTTTGGGGCAGGGAGGTTTCACTGAAGCTTTCTTT
CDR3 protein: CASGLGQGGFTEAFF

D gene: TRBD2
V gene: TRBV6-4
clone size: .
J gene: TRBJ2-1
CDR3 DNA: TGTGCCAGCAGTGCCGGGACTAGCGGGAGTGAATATCGTGAGCAGTTCTTC
CDR3 protein: CASSAGTSGSEYREQFF

D gene: TRBD2
V gene: TRBV6-1
clone size: .
J gene: TRBJ2-5
CDR3 DNA: TGTGCCAGCACCGCCCTAGCGGGAGAGACCCAGTACTTC
CDR3 protein: CASTALAGETQYF

D gene: .
V gene: TRBV29-1
clone size: few
J gene: TRBJ1-3
CDR3 DNA: TGCAGCGTGAGCCTGGGGGGGAGCTCTGGAAACACCATATATTTT
CDR3 protein: CSVSLGGSSGNTIYF

D gene: .
V gene: TRBV11-2
clone size: once
J gene: TRBJ2-5
CDR3 DNA: TGTGCCAGCAGCTTAGTACTAGATGCCCAGTACTTC
CDR3 protein: CASSLVLDAQYF